Sequencing of this T cell receptor (beta chain) was carried out in a study of preoperative IRX-2 immunotherapy in early breast cancer (dated by TCRdb to about 2019). In regard to this clone: Its target antigen remains unknown. Base qualities are not provided; no much larger clone lies one nucleotide away.

For CDR1 and CDR2, the germline V gene (reference sequence) lists LNHDA and SQIVND. The V and J ends are trimmed by 5 bases and 6 bases, leaving 16 bases between them. Reading from cysteine to phenylalanine, the CDR3 counts 15 amino acids. The DNA shown is the 45-base CDR3, in frame from base 1. The protocol used for the library was the immunoSEQ multiplex PCR assay. TCRdb retrieved this table from immuneACCESS and kept in-frame rearrangements only. Not all clones are present; in checked studies, unresolved V genes account for under half, and no reason is known for the remainder. Within this sample are some 19,000 clones, with over 80% of them counted one time only. The biggest ten clones account for approximately 1.1% of the sample. The treatment or condition label here, explained by the study, means: preoperative locoregional IRX-2 cytokine immunotherapy. The samples were obtained from a phase Ib study that tested preoperative, locoregional IRX-2 cytokine immunotherapy meant to prime immune responses. Patients with early-stage breast cancer who were given IRX-2 before surgery served as donors.

The sample consisted of lymph node tissue, taken after IRX-2 immunotherapy. This clonotype originated in a human donor with breast cancer. The sequence links TRBV19 to TRBJ1-4, and the D gene may be TRBD1, 5 bases matching. CDR3 loop: CASSRKGPAHEKLFF. The nucleotide sequence reads TGTGCCAGTAGTCGGAAGGGACCCGCTCATGAAAAACTGTTTTTT.